The 6 T cell receptor beta chains given below trace back to one sample, sequenced in a study of technical replicates of blood from several donors (TCRdb year 2017). The protocol used for the library was the immunoSEQ multiplex PCR assay. TCRdb limited this immuneACCESS table to in-frame rearrangements with V and J called. A share of clones is missing; checked studies link under half to unresolved V genes, and the rest is unexplained. This sample is represented by approximately 82,000 clones; 91% of them were singletons. The ten largest clones add up to over 0.35% of the sample. Specimen: T cells isolated from PBMCs. The receptor source for this set is a human donor in good health. Some clones in this sample may be carry-over from other donors' samples.

The CDR3 coding sequence is TGTGCCAGCTCACCAAAGGGGACAGGGGATTTCTATGGCTACACCTTC. This gives the protein CASSPKGTGDFYGYTF. The chain employs TRBV18 and TRBJ1-2; 10 bases are a match to TRBD1. Germline V CDR1 and CDR2: KGHSH, LQKENI. Trimming at V came to 2 bases and at J to 4 bases, leaving 7 bases not matched to a gene. There are 16 residues in the CDR3.

This sequence joins TRBV19 and TRBJ2-4; weak D call: TRBD1 (5 bases). Germline V gives CDR1 LNHDA, CDR2 SQIVND (reference sequence). The V gene lost 7 bases and the J gene lost 7 bases, with 14 bases spanning the gap. The CDR3 has 13 amino acids. The CDR3 region is CASIDSRINIQYF. CDR3 in DNA: TGTGCCAGTATAGACAGTAGAATTAACATTCAGTACTTC.

The V gene is TRBV9, the J gene TRBJ2-3; tentative D call: TRBD2 (6 bases). Trimming shortened V by 5 bases and J by 14 bases, and 21 bases separated the two germline ends. The germline V gene encodes CDR1 SGDLS and CDR2 YYNGEE. This CDR3 has 13 residues. CDR3 bases: TGTGCCAGCAGGGACACCGGGACTCCCCGTGTGTATTTT. Encoded protein: CASRDTGTPRVYF.

J is TRBJ2-1 and V is TRBV7-3; TRBD2 is a possible D gene (5 bases). The CDR3 contains 15 residues. Deletions cut 3 bases from V and 2 bases from J, with 11 bases between. The germline V gene has CDR1 SGHTA and CDR2 FQGTGA. This CDR3 reads CASSFDYRPYNEQFF. The DNA for the CDR3 is TGTGCCAGCAGCTTTGACTACCGCCCCTACAATGAGCAGTTCTTC.

The chain uses TRBV27 and TRBJ1-5; TRBD1 aligns across 9 bases. The V gene end was trimmed by 6 bases and the J gene end by 0 bases; junction bases not matched to a gene: 3. The length of the CDR3 is 15 residues. Germline V gene sequence: CDR1 MNHEY, CDR2 SMNVEV (reference sequence). DNA for the CDR3: TGTGCCAGCAGCCGGACAGGGGCTAGCAATCAGCCCCAGCATTTT. This translates into CASSRTGASNQPQHF.

J is TRBJ2-1 and V is TRBV28; 12 bases match TRBD2. CDR1 is MDHEN, CDR2 SYDVKM, per germline. Losses at the gene ends were 6 bases for V and 0 bases for J; bases not matched to a gene: 6. This CDR3 region has 17 residues. The CDR3 DNA reads as TGTGCCAGCAGCCTCCTAGCGGGAGGGAGCTCCTACAATGAGCAGTTCTTC. This encodes CASSLLAGGSSYNEQFF.